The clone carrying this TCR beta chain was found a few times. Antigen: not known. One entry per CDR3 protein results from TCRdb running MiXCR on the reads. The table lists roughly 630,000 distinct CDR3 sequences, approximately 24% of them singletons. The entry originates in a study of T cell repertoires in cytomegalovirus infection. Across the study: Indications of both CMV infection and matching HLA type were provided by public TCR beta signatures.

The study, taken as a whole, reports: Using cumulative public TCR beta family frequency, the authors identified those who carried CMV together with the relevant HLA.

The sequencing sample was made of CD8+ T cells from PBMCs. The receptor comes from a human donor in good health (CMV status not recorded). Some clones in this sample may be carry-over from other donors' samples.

The CDR3 nucleotides are TGTGCCAGCAGCCCGGGCGGCGGGAAGTTCTTC. This encodes CASSPGGGKFF. The chain is built from TRBV4-2 and TRBJ2-1; tentative D call: TRBD2 (6 bases). V was shortened by 4 bases and J by 14 bases, with 12 bases between the two germline ends. The CDR3 has 11 amino acids. Germline loops: CDR1 LGHNA, CDR2 YNFKEQ.